Below are 23 T cell receptor beta chains sequenced from a single sample in a study of neoadjuvant anti-PD-1 for oral cavity cancer. The assay was immunoSEQ multiplex PCR, and TCRdb's table has in-frame clones only and misses some. The table shows some 13,000 clones, with 55% to 70% occurring only once. The specimen was tumor tissue, collected before nivolumab (anti-PD-1) treatment. All receptors derive from a person between 40 and 85 years old with oral cavity squamous cell carcinoma. The donor label of this sample is uncertain.

The table lists this clone with a count of one. The V gene is TRBV6-1, the J gene TRBJ2-4, with TRBD1 as a possible D gene (6 bases). The CDR3 is 13 amino acids. Germline loops: CDR1 MNHNS, CDR2 SASEGT. Trimming shortened V by 3 bases and J by 6 bases, and 9 bases separated the two germline ends. CDR3 DNA sequence: TGTGCCAGCAGTGAGGGGGCAAGAAACATTCAGTACTTC. Its translation is CASSEGARNIQYF.

This chain joins TRBV6-1 and TRBJ2-5, with no clear D. CDR3 length equals 12 residues. The ends were cut back, 7 bases at V and 4 bases at J, with 10 bases in the middle. Per the germline V gene, CDR1 is MNHNS and CDR2 is SASEGT. The CDR3 DNA is TGTGCCAGCACCCTTTGGGGAGAGACCCAGTACTTC. This gives the protein CASTLWGETQYF.

This clone has more than one count but fewer than ten. The chain employs TRBV6-6 and TRBJ2-1; 8 nucleotides agree with TRBD2. In germline, CDR1 is MNHNY, CDR2 SVGAGI (reference sequence). The CDR3 is made up of 14 amino acids. Losses at the gene ends were 4 bases for V and 7 bases for J; bases not matched to a gene: 6. CDR3 region: CASSLSGSRNEQFF. In DNA, the CDR3 is TGTGCCAGCAGTTTAAGCGGGAGTAGGAATGAGCAGTTCTTC.

There are a few counts of this clone. CDR3 in amino acids: CASSLEQGGGYTF. For the CDR3, the DNA is TGCGCCAGCAGCTTGGAACAGGGAGGTGGCTACACCTTC. This chain uses TRBV5-1 with TRBJ1-2, with D possibly matching TRBD1 (6 bases). The CDR3 sequence is 13 residues long. The V end lost 0 bases, the J end lost 7 bases, and 10 bases lay between the germline ends. Looked up from germline, CDR1 is SGHRS and CDR2 is YFSETQ.

The rearrangement joins TRBV5-1 to TRBJ1-1; the match to TRBD1 covers 8 bases. This CDR3 is built from 18 residues. The germline gives CDR1 SGHRS, CDR2 YFSETQ. V trimming: 1 base; J trimming: 0 bases; junction bases outside the gene matches: 11. The CDR3 region is CASSLHPAHRGMNTEAFF. The CDR3 bases are TGCGCCAGCAGCTTGCATCCCGCGCACAGGGGGATGAACACTGAAGCTTTCTTT.

The chain combines TRBV9 with TRBJ2-5; the match to TRBD2 covers 7 bases. After removal of 4 bases from V and 2 bases from J, the junction contained 8 bases not matched to a gene. CDR3 size: 15 residues. The V gene's germline CDR1 is SGDLS and CDR2 YYNGEE. The CDR3 nucleotides read TGTGCCAGCAGCTTCCTGCAGCGGGGACAAGAGACCCAGTACTTC. Translating it yields CASSFLQRGQETQYF.

This clone was seen a handful of times. The CDR3 nucleotides read TGTGCCAGCAGTCGACAGGCACTCCAGAACACTGAAGCTTTCTTT. This encodes CASSRQALQNTEAFF. The chain uses TRBV6-5 and TRBJ1-1; possible D gene TRBD1, 6 bases. V lost 5 bases and J 1 base, leaving 14 bases between the germline ends. This CDR3 has 15 residues. Germline V gives CDR1 MNHEY, CDR2 SVGAGI.

This rearrangement joins TRBV7-4 to TRBJ2-1, with 10 positions matching TRBD1. The CDR3 loop spans 16 amino acids. CDR1 SGHVT and CDR2 SQSDAQ come from the germline V gene. The J segment lost 4 bases and the V segment lost 0 bases, leaving 3 bases of the junction unmatched. The CDR3, as DNA: TGTGCCAGCAGCTTAGCGGGACAGGGGCGATACAATGAGCAGTTCTTC. It translates to CASSLAGQGRYNEQFF.

This sequence joins TRBV7-3 and TRBJ2-7; TRBD2 matches at 11 bases. CDR3 length: 15 amino acids. Germline CDR1 is SGHTA and CDR2 is FQGTGA. The ends lost 2 bases at V and 4 bases at J; junction bases unmatched: 4. CDR3 DNA: TGTGCCAGCAGCTTAGAGGGACTAGCGGTTTACGAGCAGTACTTC. It codes for CASSLEGLAVYEQYF.

V and J are TRBV1 and TRBJ2-2; TRBD2, the D gene given by the table, was not confirmed from the DNA. TRBV1 is recorded as a pseudogene. CDR3 length: 20 amino acids. The CDR3 bases are TGCACCAGCAGCCAAGATCATGGACTAGCGGGAGATGCGAACACCGGGGAGCTGTTTTTT. This codes for CTSSQDHGLAGDANTGELFF.

V is TRBV7-9 and J is TRBJ2-3; maybe TRBD2 (7 bases). V gave up 4 bases and J gave up 2 bases, with 13 bases separating them. In germline, CDR1 is SEHNR, CDR2 FQNEAQ (reference sequence). The CDR3 has 15 residues. CDR3 amino acids: CASSSRGGVTDTQYF. The CDR3 DNA sequence: TGTGCCAGCAGCTCAAGAGGGGGGGTCACAGATACGCAGTATTTT.

V is TRBV28 and J is TRBJ1-1; 7 nucleotides align to TRBD1. Losses at the gene ends were 5 bases for V and 6 bases for J; bases not matched to a gene: 3. The CDR3 is 12 residues long. Per the germline V gene, CDR1 is MDHEN and CDR2 is SYDVKM. The CDR3 protein is CASSLGQPEAFF. Here the CDR3 DNA reads TGTGCCAGCAGTCTGGGACAGCCTGAAGCTTTCTTT. The complete variable domain, with remaining parts taken from reference TRBV28 and TRBJ1-1, reads DVKVTQSSRYLVKRTGEKVFLECVQDMDHENMFWYRQDPGLGLRLIYFSYDVKMKEKGDIPEGYSVSREKKERFSLILESASTNQTSMYLCASSLGQPEAFFGQGTRLTVV.

The rearrangement links TRBV29-1 to TRBJ2-7; TRBD1 might be the D (6 bases). V lost 1 base to trimming and J lost 4 bases, with 14 bases between them. Germline V gene lookup returns CDR1 SQVTM and CDR2 ANQGSEA. This CDR3 comprises 14 residues. Here the CDR3 reads CSVEGTQGRYEQYF. The CDR3, as DNA: TGCAGCGTTGAAGGGACCCAGGGGCGGTACGAGCAGTACTTC.

The chain combines TRBV5-4 with TRBJ1-2, with TRBD1 as a possible D gene (5 bases). The CDR3 runs to 14 residues. CDR1 and CDR2 (germline): SGHNT, YYREEE (reference sequence). V lost 4 bases, J lost 3 bases, and 13 bases lay in between. The CDR3 loop reads CASSLEGTDYGYTF. The CDR3 nucleotides are TGTGCCAGCAGCCTCGAGGGGACGGACTATGGCTACACCTTC.

This chain links TRBV6-5 with TRBJ2-3, with D maybe TRBD1 (5 bases). Germline V gene sequence: CDR1 MNHEY, CDR2 SVGAGI. CDR3 length: 16 amino acids. Trimming shortened V by 2 bases and J by 0 bases, and 12 bases separated the two germline ends. In DNA form, the CDR3 reads TGTGCCAGCAGTTACGACAGCCACCTTAGCACAGATACGCAGTATTTT. Protein: CASSYDSHLSTDTQYF.

The chain carries TRBV28 and TRBJ2-1; 8 positions agree with TRBD1. Germline lookup yields CDR1 MDHEN and CDR2 SYDVKM. This CDR3 is 15 amino acids long. V shed 6 bases, J shed 0 bases, and the junction held 4 bases outside the gene matches. CDR3 sequence reads: CASSRDRSSYNEQFF. The CDR3, as DNA: TGTGCCAGCAGCAGGGACAGGAGCTCCTACAATGAGCAGTTCTTC.

V gene TRBV7-9 combines with J gene TRBJ1-6; D perhaps matches TRBD1 (5 bases). The CDR3 consists of 15 residues. Germline CDR1 is SEHNR and CDR2 is FQNEAQ (reference sequence). The V and J ends lost 4 bases and 1 base respectively, with 8 bases between them. CDR3 protein: CASSWTTSYNSPLHF. The CDR3 DNA reads TGTGCCAGCAGCTGGACAACTTCCTATAATTCACCCCTCCACTTT.

This clone was counted only a few times. CDR3 region: CASRTTRNTEAFF. The DNA for the CDR3 is TGTGCCAGCAGAACGACGAGGAACACTGAAGCTTTCTTT. This chain connects TRBV7-2 to TRBJ1-1, with D uncertain. Germline V gene sequence: CDR1 SGHTA, CDR2 FQGNSA. Deletions cut 6 bases from V and 1 base from J, with 9 bases between. The CDR3 sequence is 13 residues long.

This chain connects TRBV5-1 to TRBJ2-7, with D unclear. The CDR3 covers 14 residues. The germline gives CDR1 SGHRS, CDR2 YFSETQ. Trimming stripped 5 bases from V and 0 bases from J, with 12 bases between. The CDR3 spells CASSSPGNSYEQYF. For the CDR3, the DNA is TGCGCCAGCAGTTCGCCAGGAAACTCCTACGAGCAGTACTTC. Supplemented by reference TRBV5-1 and TRBJ2-7, the full variable domain reads KAGVTQTPRYLIKTRGQQVTLSCSPISGHRSVSWYQQTPGQGLQFLFEYFSETQRNKGNFPGRFSGRQFSNSRSEMNVSTLELGDSALYLCASSSPGNSYEQYFGPGTRLTVT.

The chain is built from TRBV4-1 and TRBJ2-3, with D unclear. The CDR3 runs to 14 residues. In germline, CDR1 is MGHRA, CDR2 YSYEKL. The ends were cut back, 0 bases at V and 0 bases at J, with 4 bases in the middle. The CDR3 region is CASSQEGSTDTQYF. DNA of the CDR3: TGCGCCAGCAGCCAAGAGGGGAGCACAGATACGCAGTATTTT.

The V call is TRBV2, the J call TRBJ1-2; D unclear. Trimming cost V 6 bases and J 2 bases, with 16 bases left between them. Germline V gene data show CDR1 as SNHLY and CDR2 as FYNNEI. The CDR3 loop spans 15 amino acids. The CDR3 bases are TGTGCCAGCAGGGCAGAGCGCCCCGCCAACTATGGCTACACCTTC. This gives the protein CASRAERPANYGYTF.

V is TRBV29-1 and J is TRBJ2-7; D assignment may be TRBD1 or TRBD2 (5 bases each). This CDR3 contains 13 residues. CDR1 SQVTM and CDR2 ANQGSEA come from the germline V gene. V shed 7 bases and J shed 6 bases, with 19 bases lying between them. The CDR3: CSAQGPVIGEQYF. DNA of the CDR3: TGCAGCGCCCAGGGACCGGTAATTGGCGAGCAGTACTTC.

Comments on this clone: The junction and the germline gene differ at one end; a read error may be behind it. V gene TRBV19 combines with J gene TRBJ2-6; a weak D match, TRBD1 (6 bases). CDR1 LNHDA and CDR2 SQIVND come from the germline V gene (reference sequence). The CDR3 is 12 residues long. This chain's CDR3 is CASSRGASVLTF. In DNA form, the CDR3 reads TGTGCCAGTAGCAGGGGCGCCAGCGTCCTGACTTTC.